The TCR beta chain under discussion was sequenced for a study of blood T cell repertoires in COVID-19. The V gene's germline CDR1 is MDHEN and CDR2 SYDVKM. The CDR3 has 13 residues. In the study's own analysis: Researchers report that nucleated cell counts were estimated from reference gene primer amplification. The table came from immunoSEQ multiplex PCR; TCRdb's copy has only in-frame clones and leaves some out. The V and J calls and the clone size are those of that table, but D and trimming were determined from the DNA. Of about 75,000 clones listed, around 89% are singletons. This sequence originates from a human donor in a cohort sampled during active COVID-19. The sequenced material came from peripheral blood. This chain uses TRBV28 with TRBJ2-1; tentatively, D is TRBD2 (6 bases). DNA for the CDR3: TGTGCTCTCCGGGACTTAAACTACAATGAGCAGTTCTTC. It encodes CALRDLNYNEQFF.